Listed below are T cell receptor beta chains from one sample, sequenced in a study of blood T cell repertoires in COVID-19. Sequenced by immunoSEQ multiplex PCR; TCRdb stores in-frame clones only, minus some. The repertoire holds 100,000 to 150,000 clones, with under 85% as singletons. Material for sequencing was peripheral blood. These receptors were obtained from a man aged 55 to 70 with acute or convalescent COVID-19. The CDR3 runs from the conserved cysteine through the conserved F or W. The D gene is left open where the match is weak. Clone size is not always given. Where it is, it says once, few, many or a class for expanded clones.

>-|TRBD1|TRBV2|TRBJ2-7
CASSAGQGARGEQYF
TGTGCCAGCAGTGCGGGACAGGGGGCGCGGGGCGAGCAGTACTTC
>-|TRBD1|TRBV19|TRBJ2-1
CASSTDRAGNEQFF
TGTGCCAGTAGTACGGACAGGGCGGGGAATGAGCAGTTCTTC
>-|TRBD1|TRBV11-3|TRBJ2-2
CASSSGGGELFF
TGTGCCAGCAGTTCAGGGGGCGGGGAGCTGTTTTTT
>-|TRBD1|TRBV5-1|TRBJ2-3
CASSLGQGASTDTQYF
TGCGCCAGCAGCTTGGGACAGGGAGCTAGCACAGATACGCAGTATTTT
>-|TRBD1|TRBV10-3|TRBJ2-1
CAITKGTGAYNEQFF
TGTGCCATCACCAAAGGGACAGGAGCGTACAATGAGCAGTTCTTC
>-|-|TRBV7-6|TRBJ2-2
CASRIGTDTGELFF
TGTGCCAGCAGAATCGGGACTGACACCGGGGAGCTGTTTTTT
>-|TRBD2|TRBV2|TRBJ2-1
CASRVAGGLRNEQFF
TGTGCCAGCAGGGTAGCGGGAGGGCTCAGGAATGAGCAGTTCTTC
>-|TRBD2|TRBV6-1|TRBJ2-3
CASSEGGTSGNTDTQYF
TGTGCCAGCAGTGAAGGGGGGACTAGCGGGAACACAGATACGCAGTATTTT
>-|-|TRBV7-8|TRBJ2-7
CASRVGASSYEQYF
TGTGCCAGCAGGGTGGGAGCCAGCTCCTACGAGCAGTACTTC
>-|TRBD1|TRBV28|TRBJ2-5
CASSSTAGRTGGETQYF
TGTGCCAGCAGCTCGACCGCCGGCAGGACAGGGGGGGAGACCCAGTACTTC
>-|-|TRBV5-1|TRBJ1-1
CASSAPGTTEAFF
TGCGCCAGCAGCGCGCCAGGAACCACTGAAGCTTTCTTT
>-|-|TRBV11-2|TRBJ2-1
CASSGQASASWYNEQFF
TGTGCCAGCAGCGGGCAGGCGTCGGCTAGCTGGTACAATGAGCAGTTCTTC
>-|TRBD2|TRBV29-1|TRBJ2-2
CTTRERESGELFF
TGCACCACGAGGGAGCGGGAGTCCGGGGAGCTGTTTTTT
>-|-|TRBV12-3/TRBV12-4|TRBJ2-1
CASSPRGGEQFF
TGTGCCAGCAGTCCCAGGGGTGGTGAGCAGTTCTTC
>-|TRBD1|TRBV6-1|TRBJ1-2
CASSETTGGGDGYTF
TGTGCCAGCAGTGAAACGACAGGGGGCGGAGATGGCTACACCTTC
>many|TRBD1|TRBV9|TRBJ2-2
CASSPETGGTGELFF
TGTGCCAGCAGCCCGGAGACAGGGGGAACCGGGGAGCTGTTTTTT
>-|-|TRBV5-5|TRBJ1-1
CASSPWQGEAFF
TGTGCCAGCAGCCCGTGGCAGGGAGAAGCTTTCTTT
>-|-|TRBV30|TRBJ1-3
CAWSVLGGAGNTIYF
TGTGCCTGGAGTGTACTAGGGGGAGCTGGAAACACCATATATTTT
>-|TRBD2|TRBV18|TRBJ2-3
CASSPAGVRDTQYF
TGTGCCAGCTCGCCCGCGGGAGTCAGAGATACGCAGTATTTT
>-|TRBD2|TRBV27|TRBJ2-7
CASSLQGLGASGNAYEQYF
TGTGCCAGCAGTTTACAGGGTCTTGGGGCTAGCGGGAACGCCTACGAGCAGTACTTC
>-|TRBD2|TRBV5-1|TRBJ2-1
CASSLVVGLAGVEQFF
TGCGCCAGCAGCTTGGTGGTAGGACTAGCGGGAGTTGAGCAGTTCTTC
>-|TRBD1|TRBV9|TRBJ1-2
CASSLNLYRGYTF
TGTGCCAGCAGCCTGAATCTTTACAGGGGTTACACCTTC
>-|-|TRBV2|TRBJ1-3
CASKITDGNTIYF
TGTGCCAGCAAGATTACAGATGGAAACACCATATATTTT
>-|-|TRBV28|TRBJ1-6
CASSYSRFNSPLHF
TGTGCCAGCAGTTACTCCCGCTTTAATTCACCCCTCCACTTT
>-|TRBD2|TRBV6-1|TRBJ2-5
CASSDTAGWGGETQYF
TGTGCCAGCAGTGATACAGCGGGGTGGGGAGGAGAGACCCAGTACTTC
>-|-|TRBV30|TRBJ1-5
CAWSRQGGTQHF
TGTGCCTGGAGTCGTCAGGGCGGGACCCAGCATTTT
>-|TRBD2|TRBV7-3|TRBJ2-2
CASSPGRGSGELFF
TGTGCCAGCAGCCCCGGGAGGGGTTCCGGGGAGCTGTTTTTT
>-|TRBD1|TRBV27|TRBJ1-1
CASSWDRAGEAFF
TGTGCCAGCAGTTGGGACAGGGCTGGTGAAGCTTTCTTT
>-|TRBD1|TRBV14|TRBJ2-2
CASSPDPGQGLRELFF
TGTGCCAGCAGCCCCGACCCGGGACAGGGTTTGCGGGAGCTGTTTTTT
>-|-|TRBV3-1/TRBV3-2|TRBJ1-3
CASSYGTPGNTIYF
TGTGCCAGCAGCTACGGGACACCCGGAAACACCATATATTTT
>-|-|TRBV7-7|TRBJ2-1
CASSPGGLYSYNEQFF
TGTGCCAGCAGCCCCGGGGGTCTATACTCCTACAATGAGCAGTTCTTC
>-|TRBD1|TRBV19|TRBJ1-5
CASSLRGQYSNQPQHF
TGTGCCAGTAGTCTTCGGGGACAGTATAGCAATCAGCCCCAGCATTTT
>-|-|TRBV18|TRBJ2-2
CASSPSGGYTGELFF
TGTGCCAGCTCACCGTCGGGTGGGTACACCGGGGAGCTGTTTTTT
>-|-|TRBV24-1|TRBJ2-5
CATSDSWAETQYF
TGTGCCACCAGTGATTCCTGGGCCGAGACCCAGTACTTC
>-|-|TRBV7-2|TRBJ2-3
CASSLERGDTQYF
TGTGCCAGCAGCTTAGAGAGGGGGGATACGCAGTATTTT